The rows below give T cell receptor beta chains drawn from one sample of a study of control samples from healthy donors and cancer patients. TCRdb's table, derived via immunoSEQ multiplex PCR, lists solely in-frame clones and lacks some. The table includes about 170,000 clones, approximately 90% detected once. Sequenced: blood. The receptors originated from a man between 25 and 39 years old in good health. CDR3s include the opening cysteine and the closing phenylalanine or tryptophan.

v_call cdr3_length cdr3_aa
TRBV6-2/TRBV6-3 11 CASSNGDTQYF
TRBV18 15 CASSPKQGTNTEAFF
TRBV9 13 CASSDRNPYEQYF
TRBV19 14 CASSIGSGTDTQYF
TRBV27 14 CASSWANREGEQFF
TRBV29-1 12 CSVYDTYYEQYF
TRBV2 12 CASRTGVYGYTF
TRBV18 16 CASSPQGTGESDTQYF
TRBV5-1 13 CASSGQDLYEQYF
TRBV2 16 CASSEARTGRGNTIYF
TRBV3-1/TRBV3-2 12 CASSVQGKEAFF
TRBV25-1 15 CASSASGLKEDTQYF
TRBV6-1 12 CASSEVVLQAFF
TRBV28 13 CASSSLMNTEAFF
TRBV6-5 15 CASSYSRRRGSPLHF
TRBV7-8 16 CASSLALRVSYNEQFF
TRBV9 16 CASSRRSGTSTDTQYF
TRBV5-1 15 CASRLAGGPEETQYF
TRBV24-1 16 CATSDSGTEVLNIQYF
TRBV12-3/TRBV12-4 12 CASSLAFNTIYF
TRBV6-1 16 CASSVPIGTTNQPQHF
TRBV30 12 CACRGPTYEQYF
TRBV6-5 15 CASERGSGSNQPQHF
TRBV7-8 18 CASTPRETGGLMNTEAFF
TRBV18 17 CASSPGLAGGGTDTQYF
TRBV10-3 17 CAIGDRDRGERGYGYTF
TRBV6-2/TRBV6-3 13 CASSYKVNYGYTF
TRBV6-6 17 CASSPHRGGRLYNEQFF
TRBV6-1 14 CASSEDPGYTEAFF
TRBV2 15 CASMNRVIGANVLTF
TRBV6-2/TRBV6-3 16 CASSYSRTGVPDEQYF
TRBV6-2/TRBV6-3 13 CASSYRGNTEAFF
TRBV15 14 CATSRELASYEQYF
TRBV28 14 CASSSSKFNEKLFF
TRBV5-6 14 CASSFRAGTEKLFF
TRBV7-6 16 CASSSTDLGGLETQYF
TRBV7-9 14 CASSPESGGNTIYF
TRBV19 17 CASKGLGQGESNQPQHF
TRBV14 13 CASSKEYNTEAFF
TRBV18 16 CASSAELGGAKAGYTF
TRBV29-1 13 CSVDTGSSYGYTF
TRBV27 14 CASRKVASGNTIYF
TRBV2 15 CASQPLLISAYEQYF
TRBV7-9 13 CASSFESNTEAFF
TRBV18 17 CASSPQQIGLLDTEAFF
TRBV3-1/TRBV3-2 17 CASSQDGRAKNTGELFF